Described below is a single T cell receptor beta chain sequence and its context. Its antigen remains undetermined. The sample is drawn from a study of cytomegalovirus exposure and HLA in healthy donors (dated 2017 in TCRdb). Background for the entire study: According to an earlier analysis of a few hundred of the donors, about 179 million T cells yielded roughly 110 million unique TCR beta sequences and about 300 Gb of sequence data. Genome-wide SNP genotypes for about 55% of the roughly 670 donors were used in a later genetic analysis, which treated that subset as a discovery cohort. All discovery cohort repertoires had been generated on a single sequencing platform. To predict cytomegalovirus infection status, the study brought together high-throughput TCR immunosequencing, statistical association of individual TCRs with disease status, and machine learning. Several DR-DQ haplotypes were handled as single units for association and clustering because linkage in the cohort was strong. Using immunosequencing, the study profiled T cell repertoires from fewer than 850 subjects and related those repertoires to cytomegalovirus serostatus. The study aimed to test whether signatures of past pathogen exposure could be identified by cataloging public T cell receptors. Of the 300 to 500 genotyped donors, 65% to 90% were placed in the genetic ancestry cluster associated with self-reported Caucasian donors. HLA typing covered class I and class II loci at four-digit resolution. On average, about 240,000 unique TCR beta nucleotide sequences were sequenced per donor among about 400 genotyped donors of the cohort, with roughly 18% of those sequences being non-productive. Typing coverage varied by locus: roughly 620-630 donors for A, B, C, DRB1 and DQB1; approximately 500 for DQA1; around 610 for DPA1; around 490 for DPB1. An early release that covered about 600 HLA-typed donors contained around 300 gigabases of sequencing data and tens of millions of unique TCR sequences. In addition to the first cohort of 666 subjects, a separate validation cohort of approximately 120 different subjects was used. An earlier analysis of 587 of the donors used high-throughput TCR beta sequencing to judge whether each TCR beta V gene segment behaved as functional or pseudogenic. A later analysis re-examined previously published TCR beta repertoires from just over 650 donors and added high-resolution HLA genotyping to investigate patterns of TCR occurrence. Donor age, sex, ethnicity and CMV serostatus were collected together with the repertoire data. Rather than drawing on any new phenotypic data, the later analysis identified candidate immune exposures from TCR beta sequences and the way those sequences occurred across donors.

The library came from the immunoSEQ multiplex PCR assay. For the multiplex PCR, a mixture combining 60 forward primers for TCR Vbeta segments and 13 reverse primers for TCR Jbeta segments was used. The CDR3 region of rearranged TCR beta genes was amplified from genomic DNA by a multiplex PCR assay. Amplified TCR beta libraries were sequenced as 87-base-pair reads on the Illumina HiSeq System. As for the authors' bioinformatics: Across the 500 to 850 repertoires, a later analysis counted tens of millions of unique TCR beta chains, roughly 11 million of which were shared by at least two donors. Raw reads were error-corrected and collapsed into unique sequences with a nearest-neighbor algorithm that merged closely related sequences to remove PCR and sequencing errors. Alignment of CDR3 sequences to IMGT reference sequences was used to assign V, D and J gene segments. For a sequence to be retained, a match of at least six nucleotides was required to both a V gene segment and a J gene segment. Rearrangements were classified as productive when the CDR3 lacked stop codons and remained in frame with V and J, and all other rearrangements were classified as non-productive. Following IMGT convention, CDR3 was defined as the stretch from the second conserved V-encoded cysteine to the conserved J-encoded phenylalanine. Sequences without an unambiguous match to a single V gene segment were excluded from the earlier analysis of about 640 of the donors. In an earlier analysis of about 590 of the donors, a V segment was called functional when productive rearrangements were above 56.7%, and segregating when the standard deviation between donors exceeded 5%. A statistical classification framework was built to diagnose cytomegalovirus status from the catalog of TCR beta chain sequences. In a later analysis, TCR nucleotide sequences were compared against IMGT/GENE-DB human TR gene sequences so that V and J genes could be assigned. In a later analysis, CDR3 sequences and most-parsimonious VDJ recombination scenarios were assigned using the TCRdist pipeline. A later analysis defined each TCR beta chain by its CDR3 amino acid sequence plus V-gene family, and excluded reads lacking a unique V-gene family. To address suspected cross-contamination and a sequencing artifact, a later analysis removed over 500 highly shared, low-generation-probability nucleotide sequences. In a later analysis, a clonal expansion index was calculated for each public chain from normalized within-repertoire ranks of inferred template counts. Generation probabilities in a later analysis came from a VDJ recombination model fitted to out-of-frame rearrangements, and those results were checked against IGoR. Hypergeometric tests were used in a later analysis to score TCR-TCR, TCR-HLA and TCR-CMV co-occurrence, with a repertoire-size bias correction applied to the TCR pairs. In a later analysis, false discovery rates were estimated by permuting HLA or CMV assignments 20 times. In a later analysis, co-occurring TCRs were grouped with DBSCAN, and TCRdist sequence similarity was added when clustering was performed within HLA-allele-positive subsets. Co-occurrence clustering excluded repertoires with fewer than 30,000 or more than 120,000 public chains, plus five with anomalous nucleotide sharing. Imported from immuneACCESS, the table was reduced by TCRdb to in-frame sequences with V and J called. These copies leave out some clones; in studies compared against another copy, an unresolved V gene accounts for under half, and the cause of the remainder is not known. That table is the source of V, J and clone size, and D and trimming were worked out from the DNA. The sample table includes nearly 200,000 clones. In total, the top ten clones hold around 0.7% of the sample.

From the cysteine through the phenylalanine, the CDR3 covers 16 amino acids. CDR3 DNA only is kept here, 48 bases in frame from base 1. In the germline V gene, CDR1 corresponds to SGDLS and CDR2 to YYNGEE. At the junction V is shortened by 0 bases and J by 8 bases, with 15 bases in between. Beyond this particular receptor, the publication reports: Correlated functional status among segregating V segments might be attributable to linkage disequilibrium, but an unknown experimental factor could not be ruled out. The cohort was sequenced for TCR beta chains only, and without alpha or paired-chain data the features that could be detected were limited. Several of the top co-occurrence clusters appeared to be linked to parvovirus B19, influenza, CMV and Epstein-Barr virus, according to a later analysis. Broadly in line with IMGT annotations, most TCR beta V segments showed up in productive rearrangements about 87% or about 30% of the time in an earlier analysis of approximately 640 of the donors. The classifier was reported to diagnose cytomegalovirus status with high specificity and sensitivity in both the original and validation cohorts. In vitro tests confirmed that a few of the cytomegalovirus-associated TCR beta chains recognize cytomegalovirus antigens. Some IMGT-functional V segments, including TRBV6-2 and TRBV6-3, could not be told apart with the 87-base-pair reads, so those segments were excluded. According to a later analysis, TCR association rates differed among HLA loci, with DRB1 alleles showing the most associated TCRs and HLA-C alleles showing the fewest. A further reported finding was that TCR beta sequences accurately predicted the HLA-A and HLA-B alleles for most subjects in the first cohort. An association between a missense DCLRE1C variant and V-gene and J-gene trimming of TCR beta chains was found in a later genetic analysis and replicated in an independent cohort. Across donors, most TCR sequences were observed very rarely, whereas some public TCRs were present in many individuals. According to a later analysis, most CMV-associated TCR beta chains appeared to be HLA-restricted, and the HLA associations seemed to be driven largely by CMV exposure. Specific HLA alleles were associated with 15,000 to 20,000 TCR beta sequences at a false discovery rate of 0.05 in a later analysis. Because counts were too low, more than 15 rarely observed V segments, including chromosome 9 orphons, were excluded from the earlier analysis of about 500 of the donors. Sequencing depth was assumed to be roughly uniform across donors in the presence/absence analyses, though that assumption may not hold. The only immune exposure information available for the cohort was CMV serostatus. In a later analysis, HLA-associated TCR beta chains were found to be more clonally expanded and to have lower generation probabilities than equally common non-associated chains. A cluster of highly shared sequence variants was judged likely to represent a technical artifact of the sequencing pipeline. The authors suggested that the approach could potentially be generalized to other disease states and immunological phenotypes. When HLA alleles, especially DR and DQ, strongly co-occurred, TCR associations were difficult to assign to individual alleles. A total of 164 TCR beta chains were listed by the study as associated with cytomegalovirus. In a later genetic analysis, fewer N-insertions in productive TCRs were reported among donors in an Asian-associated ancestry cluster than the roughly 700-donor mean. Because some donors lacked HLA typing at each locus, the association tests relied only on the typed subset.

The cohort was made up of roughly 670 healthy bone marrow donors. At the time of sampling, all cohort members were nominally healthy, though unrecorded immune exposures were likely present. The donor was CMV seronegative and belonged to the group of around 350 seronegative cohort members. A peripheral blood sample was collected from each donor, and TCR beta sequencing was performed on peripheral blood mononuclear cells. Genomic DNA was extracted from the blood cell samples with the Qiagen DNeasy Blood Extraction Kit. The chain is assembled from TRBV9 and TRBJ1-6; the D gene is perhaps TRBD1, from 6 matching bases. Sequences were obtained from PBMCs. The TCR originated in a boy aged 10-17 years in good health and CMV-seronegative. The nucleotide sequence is TGTGCCAGCAGCGTAGCATCAGGGGCCTCCGATTCACCCCTCCACTTT. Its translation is CASSVASGASDSPLHF.